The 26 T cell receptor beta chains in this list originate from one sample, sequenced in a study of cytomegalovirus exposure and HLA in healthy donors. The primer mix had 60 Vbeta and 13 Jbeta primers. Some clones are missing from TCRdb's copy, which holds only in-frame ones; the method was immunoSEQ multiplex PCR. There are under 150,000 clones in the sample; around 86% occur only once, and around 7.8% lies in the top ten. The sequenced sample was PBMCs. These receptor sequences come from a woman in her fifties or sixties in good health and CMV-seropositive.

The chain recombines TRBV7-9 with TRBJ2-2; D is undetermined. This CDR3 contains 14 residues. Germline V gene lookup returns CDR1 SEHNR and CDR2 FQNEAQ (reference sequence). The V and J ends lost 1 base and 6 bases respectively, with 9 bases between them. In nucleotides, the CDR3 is TGTGCCAGCAGCTTAGGCGCGAGTGCCGGGGAGCTGTTTTTT. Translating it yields CASSLGASAGELFF.

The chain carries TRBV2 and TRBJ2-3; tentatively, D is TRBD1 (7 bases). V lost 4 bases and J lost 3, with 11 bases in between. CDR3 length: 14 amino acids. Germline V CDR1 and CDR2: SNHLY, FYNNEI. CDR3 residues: CASSATGRTDTQYF. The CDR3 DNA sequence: TGTGCCAGCAGTGCGACAGGGAGGACAGATACGCAGTATTTT.

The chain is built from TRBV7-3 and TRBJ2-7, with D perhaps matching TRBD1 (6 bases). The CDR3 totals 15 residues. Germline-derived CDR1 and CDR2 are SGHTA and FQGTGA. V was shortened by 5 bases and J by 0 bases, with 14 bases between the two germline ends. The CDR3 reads CASSPGSGVSYEQYF. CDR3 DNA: TGTGCCAGCAGCCCCGGGTCAGGGGTCTCCTACGAGCAGTACTTC.

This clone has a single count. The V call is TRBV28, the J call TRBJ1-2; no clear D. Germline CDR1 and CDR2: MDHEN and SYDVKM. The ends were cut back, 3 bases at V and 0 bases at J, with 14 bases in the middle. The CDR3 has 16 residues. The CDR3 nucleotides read TGTGCCAGCAGTTTCGGAGCAGACTTAGCTAACTATGGCTACACCTTC. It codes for CASSFGADLANYGYTF.

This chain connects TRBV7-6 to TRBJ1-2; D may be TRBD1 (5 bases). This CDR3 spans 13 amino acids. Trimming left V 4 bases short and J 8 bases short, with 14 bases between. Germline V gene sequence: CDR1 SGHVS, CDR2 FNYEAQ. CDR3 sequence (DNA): TGTGCCAGCAGCTCCCCCCCAGGGTACGGCTACACCTTC. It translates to CASSSPPGYGYTF.

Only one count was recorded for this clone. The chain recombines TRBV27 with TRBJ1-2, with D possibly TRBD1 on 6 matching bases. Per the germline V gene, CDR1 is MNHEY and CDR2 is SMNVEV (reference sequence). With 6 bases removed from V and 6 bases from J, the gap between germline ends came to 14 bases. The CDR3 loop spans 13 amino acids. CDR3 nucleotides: TGTGCCAGCAGACCAACAGGGATTGATGGCTACACCTTC. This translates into CASRPTGIDGYTF.

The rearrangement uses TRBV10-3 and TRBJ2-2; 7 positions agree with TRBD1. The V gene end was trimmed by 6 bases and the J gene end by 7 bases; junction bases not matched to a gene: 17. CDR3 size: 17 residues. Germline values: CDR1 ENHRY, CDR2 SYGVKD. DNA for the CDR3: TGTGCCATCAGCGGTTTTTTAACAGGGGTCGGAAGCGGGGAGCTGTTTTTT. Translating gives CAISGFLTGVGSGELFF.

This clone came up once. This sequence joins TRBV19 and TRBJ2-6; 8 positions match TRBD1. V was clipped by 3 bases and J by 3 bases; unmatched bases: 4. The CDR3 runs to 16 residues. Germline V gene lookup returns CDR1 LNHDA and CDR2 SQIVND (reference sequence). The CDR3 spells CASSIWTGRGANVLTF. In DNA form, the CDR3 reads TGTGCCAGTAGTATCTGGACAGGGCGTGGGGCCAACGTCCTGACTTTC.

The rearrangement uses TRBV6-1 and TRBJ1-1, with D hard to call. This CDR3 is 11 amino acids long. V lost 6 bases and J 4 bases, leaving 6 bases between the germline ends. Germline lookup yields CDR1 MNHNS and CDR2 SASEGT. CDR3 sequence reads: CASRASTEAFF. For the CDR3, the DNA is TGTGCCAGCAGGGCTAGCACTGAAGCTTTCTTT.

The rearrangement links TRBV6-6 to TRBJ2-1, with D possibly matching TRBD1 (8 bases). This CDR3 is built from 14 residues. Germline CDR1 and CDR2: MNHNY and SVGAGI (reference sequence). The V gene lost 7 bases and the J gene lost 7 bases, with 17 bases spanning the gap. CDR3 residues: CASNHRGGLNEQFF. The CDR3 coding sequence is TGTGCCAGCAACCACAGGGGGGGTCTAAATGAGCAGTTCTTC.

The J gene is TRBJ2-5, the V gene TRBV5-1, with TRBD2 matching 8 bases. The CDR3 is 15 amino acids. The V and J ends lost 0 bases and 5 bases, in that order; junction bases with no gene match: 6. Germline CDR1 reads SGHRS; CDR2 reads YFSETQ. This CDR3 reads CASSLAGGMLETQYF. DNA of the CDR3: TGCGCCAGCAGCTTGGCGGGAGGGATGTTGGAGACCCAGTACTTC.

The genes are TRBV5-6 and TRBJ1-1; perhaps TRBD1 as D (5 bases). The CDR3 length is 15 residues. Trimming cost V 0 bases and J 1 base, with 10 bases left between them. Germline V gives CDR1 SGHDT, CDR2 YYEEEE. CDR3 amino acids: CASSLAGGTNTEAFF. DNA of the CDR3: TGTGCCAGCAGCTTGGCCGGAGGGACGAACACTGAAGCTTTCTTT.

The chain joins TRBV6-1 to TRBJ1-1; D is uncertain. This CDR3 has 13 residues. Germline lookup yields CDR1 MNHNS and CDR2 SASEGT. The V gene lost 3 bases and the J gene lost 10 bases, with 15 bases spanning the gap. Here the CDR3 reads CASSDPLRGPAFF. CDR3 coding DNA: TGTGCCAGCAGTGACCCCTTACGAGGGCCAGCTTTCTTT.

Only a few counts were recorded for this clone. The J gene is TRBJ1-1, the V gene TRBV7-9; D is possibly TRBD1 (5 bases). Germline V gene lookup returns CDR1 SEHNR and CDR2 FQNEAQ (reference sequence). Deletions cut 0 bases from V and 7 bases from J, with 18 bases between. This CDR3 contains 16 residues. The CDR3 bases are TGTGCCAGCAGCTTAGCCCTTCGCTGGGAGGGGAGTGAAGCTTTCTTT. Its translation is CASSLALRWEGSEAFF.

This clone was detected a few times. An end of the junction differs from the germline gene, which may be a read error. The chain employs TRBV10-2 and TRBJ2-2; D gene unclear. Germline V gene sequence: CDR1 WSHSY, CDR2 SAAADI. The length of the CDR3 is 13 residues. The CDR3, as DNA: TGTGCCAGCAGTTACCTAAACACCGGGGAGCTGTTTTTT. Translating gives CASSYLNTGELFF.

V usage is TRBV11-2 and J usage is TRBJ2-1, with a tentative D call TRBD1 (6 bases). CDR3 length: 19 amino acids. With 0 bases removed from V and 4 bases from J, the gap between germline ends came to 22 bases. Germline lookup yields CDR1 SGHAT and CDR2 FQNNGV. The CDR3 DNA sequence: TGTGCCAGCAGCTTAGATCGCGGCGGTGGGGGCGCTTTATACAATGAGCAGTTCTTC. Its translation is CASSLDRGGGGALYNEQFF.

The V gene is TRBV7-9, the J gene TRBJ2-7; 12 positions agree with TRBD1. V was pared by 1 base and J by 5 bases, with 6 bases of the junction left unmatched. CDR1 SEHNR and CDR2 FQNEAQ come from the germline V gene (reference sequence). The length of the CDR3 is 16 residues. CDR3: CASSLVRDRGPHEQYF. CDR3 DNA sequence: TGTGCCAGCAGCTTAGTCCGGGACAGGGGGCCCCACGAGCAGTACTTC.

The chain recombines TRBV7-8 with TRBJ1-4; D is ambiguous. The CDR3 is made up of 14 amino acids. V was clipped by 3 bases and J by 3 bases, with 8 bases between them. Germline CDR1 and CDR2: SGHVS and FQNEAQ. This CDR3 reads CASSFGSANEKLFF. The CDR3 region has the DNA TGTGCCAGCAGCTTCGGGTCGGCTAATGAAAAACTGTTTTTT.

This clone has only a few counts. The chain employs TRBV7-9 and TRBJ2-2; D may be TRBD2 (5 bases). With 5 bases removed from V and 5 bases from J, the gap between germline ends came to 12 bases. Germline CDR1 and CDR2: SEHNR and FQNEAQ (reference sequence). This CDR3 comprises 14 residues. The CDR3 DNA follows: TGTGCCAGCAGCCTAGGAAGGGAGACCGGGGAGCTGTTTTTT. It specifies CASSLGRETGELFF.

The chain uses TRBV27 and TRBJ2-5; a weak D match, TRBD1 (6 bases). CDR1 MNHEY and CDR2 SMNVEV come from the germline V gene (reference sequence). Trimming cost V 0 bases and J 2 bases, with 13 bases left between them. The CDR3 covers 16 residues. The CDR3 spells CASSLSPGTPQETQYF. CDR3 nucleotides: TGTGCCAGCAGTTTATCTCCCGGGACACCGCAAGAGACCCAGTACTTC.

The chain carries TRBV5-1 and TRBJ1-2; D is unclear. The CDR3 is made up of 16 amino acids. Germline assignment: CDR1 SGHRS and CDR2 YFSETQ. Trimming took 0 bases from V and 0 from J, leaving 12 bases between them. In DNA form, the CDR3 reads TGCGCCAGCAGCTTGGGTTTCGGGGTTACTAACTATGGCTACACCTTC. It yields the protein CASSLGFGVTNYGYTF.

CDR3 nucleotides: TGCGCCAGCAGCTTGGGCGGCCCTTCCTACGAGCAGTACTTC. Translating gives CASSLGGPSYEQYF. The chain carries TRBV5-1 and TRBJ2-7; no definite D call. Germline CDR1 and CDR2: SGHRS and YFSETQ. The length of the CDR3 is 14 residues. V lost 0 bases and J 1 base, leaving 8 bases between the germline ends.

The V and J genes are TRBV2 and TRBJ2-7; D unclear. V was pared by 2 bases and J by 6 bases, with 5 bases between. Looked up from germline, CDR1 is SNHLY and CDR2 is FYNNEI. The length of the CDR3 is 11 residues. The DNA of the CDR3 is TGTGCCAGCAGTGAATTAGTCGAGCAGTACTTC. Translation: CASSELVEQYF.

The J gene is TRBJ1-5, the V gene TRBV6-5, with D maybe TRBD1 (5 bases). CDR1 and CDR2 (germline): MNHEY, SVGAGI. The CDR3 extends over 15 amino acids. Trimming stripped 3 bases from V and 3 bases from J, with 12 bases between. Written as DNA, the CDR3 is TGTGCCAGCAGTTATTCGGGGGTCTTCAATCAGCCCCAGCATTTT. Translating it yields CASSYSGVFNQPQHF.

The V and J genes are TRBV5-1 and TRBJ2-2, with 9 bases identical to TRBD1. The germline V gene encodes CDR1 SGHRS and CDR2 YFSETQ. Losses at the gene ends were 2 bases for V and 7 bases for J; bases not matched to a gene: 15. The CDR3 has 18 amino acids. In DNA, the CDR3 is TGCGCCAGCAGCTTTGGGCCAACCGGGACAGGGATAAACGGGGAGCTGTTTTTT. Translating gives CASSFGPTGTGINGELFF.

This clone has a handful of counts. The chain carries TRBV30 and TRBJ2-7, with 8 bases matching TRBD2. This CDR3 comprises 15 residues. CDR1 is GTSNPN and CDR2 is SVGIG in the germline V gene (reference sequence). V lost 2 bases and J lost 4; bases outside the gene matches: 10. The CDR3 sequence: CAWSRPREGLYEQYF. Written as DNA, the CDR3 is TGTGCCTGGAGTAGACCACGGGAGGGCCTTTACGAGCAGTACTTC.